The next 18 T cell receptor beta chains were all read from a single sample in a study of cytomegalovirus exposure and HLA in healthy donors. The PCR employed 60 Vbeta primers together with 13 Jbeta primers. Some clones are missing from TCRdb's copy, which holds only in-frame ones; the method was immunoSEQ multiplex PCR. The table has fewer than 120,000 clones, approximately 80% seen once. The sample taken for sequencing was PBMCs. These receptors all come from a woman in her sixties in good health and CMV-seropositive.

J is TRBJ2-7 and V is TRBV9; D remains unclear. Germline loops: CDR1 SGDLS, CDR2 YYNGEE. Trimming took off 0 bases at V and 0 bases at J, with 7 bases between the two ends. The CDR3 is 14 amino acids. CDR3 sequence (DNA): TGTGCCAGCAGCGTAGGGGCCGGCTCCTACGAGCAGTACTTC. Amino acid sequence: CASSVGAGSYEQYF.

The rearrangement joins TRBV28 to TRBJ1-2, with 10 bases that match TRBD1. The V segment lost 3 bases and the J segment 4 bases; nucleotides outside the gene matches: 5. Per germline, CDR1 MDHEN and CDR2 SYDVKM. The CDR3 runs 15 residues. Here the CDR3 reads CASSFSGQGSYGYTF. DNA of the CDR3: TGTGCCAGCAGTTTCTCGGGACAGGGGAGCTATGGCTACACCTTC.

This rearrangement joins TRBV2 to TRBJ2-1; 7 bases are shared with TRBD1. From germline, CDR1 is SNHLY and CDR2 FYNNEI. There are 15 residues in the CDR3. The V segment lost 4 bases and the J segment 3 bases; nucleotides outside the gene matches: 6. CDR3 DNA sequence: TGTGCCAGCAGTGCAGGGGACAGTGACTACAATGAGCAGTTCTTC. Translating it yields CASSAGDSDYNEQFF. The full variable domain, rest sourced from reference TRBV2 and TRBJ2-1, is EPEVTQTPSHQVTQMGQEVILRCVPISNHLYFYWYRQILGQKVEFLVSFYNNEISEKSEIFDDQFSVERPDGSNFTLKIRSTKLEDSAMYFCASSAGDSDYNEQFFGPGTRLTVL.

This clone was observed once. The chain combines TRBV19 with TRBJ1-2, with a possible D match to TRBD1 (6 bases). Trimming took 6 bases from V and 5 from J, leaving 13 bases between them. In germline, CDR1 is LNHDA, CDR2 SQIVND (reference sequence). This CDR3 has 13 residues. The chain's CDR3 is CASSQTGKYGYTF. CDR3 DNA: TGTGCCAGTAGCCAGACAGGAAAGTATGGCTACACCTTC.

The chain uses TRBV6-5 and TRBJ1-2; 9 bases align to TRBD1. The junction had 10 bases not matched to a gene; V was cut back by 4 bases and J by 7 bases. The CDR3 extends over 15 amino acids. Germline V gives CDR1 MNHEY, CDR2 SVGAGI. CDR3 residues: CASSFKTGGAGGYTF. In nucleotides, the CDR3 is TGTGCCAGCAGTTTCAAAACAGGGGGCGCCGGTGGCTACACCTTC.

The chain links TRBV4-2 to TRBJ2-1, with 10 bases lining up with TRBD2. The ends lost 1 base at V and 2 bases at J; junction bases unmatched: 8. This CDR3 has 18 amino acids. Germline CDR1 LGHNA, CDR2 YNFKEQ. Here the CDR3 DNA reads TGTGCCAGCAGCCAAGGGAGGGGGCTAGCGGGGGCCTACAATGAGCAGTTCTTC. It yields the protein CASSQGRGLAGAYNEQFF.

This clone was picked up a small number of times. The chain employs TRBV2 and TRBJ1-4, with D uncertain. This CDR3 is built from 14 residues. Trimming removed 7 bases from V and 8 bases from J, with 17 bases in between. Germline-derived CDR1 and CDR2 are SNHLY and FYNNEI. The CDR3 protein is CASILGDSTEKLFF. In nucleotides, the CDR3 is TGTGCCAGCATCCTGGGCGATTCCACGGAAAAACTGTTTTTT. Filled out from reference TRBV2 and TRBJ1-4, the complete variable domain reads EPEVTQTPSHQVTQMGQEVILRCVPISNHLYFYWYRQILGQKVEFLVSFYNNEISEKSEIFDDQFSVERPDGSNFTLKIRSTKLEDSAMYFCASILGDSTEKLFFGSGTQLSVL.

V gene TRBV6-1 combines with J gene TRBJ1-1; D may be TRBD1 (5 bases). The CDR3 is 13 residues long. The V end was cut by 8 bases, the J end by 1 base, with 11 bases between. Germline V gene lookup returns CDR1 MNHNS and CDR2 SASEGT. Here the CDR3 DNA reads TGTGCCAGCGGGTCAGGGCCGAACACTGAAGCTTTCTTT. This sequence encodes CASGSGPNTEAFF.

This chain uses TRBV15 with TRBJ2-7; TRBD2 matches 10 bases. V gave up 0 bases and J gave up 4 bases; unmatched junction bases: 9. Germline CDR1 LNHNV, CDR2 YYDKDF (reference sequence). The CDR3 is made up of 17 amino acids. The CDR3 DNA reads TGTGCCACCAGCAGAGATTCTATCCTAGCGGGAGTTTACGAGCAGTACTTC. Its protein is CATSRDSILAGVYEQYF.

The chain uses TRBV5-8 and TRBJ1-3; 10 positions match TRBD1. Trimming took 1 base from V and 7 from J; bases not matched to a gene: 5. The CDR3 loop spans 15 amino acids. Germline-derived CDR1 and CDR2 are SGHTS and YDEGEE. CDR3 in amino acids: CASSLPGTGVNTIYF. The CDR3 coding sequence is TGTGCCAGCAGCTTGCCGGGGACAGGGGTGAACACCATATATTTT.

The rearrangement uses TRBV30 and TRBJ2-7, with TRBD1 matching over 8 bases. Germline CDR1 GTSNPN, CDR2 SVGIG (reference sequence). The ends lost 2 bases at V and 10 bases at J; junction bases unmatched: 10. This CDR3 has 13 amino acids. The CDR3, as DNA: TGTGCCTGGAGTTTTTTTGGACAGGGACTTCAGTACTTC. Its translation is CAWSFFGQGLQYF.

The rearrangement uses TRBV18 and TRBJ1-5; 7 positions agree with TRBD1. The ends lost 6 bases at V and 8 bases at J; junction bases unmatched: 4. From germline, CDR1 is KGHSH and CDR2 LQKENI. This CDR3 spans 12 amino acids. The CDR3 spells CASSRGQEPQHF. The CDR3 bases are TGTGCCAGCTCCCGCGGACAGGAGCCCCAGCATTTT.

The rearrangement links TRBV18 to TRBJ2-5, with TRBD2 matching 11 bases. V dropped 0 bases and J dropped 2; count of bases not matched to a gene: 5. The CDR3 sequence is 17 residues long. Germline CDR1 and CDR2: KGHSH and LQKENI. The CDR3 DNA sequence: TGTGCCAGCTCACCACCGACGTCTAGCGGGAGGCAAGAGACCCAGTACTTC. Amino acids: CASSPPTSSGRQETQYF. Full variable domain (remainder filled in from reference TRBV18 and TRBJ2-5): NAGVMQNPRHLVRRRGQEARLRCSPMKGHSHVYWYRQLPEEGLKFMVYLQKENIIDESGMPKERFSAEFPKEGPSILRIQQVVRGDSAAYFCASSPPTSSGRQETQYFGPGTRLLVL.

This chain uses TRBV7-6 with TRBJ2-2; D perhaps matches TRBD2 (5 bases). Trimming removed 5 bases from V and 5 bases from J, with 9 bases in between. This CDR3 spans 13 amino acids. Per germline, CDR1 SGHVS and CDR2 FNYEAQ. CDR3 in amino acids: CASSPRGTGELFF. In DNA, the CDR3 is TGTGCCAGCAGCCCCCGAGGGACCGGGGAGCTGTTTTTT.

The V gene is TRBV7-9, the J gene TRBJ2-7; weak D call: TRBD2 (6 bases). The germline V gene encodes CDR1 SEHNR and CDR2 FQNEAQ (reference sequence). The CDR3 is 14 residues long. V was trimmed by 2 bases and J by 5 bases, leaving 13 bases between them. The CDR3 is CASSLLATGDEQYF. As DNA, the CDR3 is TGTGCCAGCAGCTTACTAGCGACGGGCGACGAGCAGTACTTC.

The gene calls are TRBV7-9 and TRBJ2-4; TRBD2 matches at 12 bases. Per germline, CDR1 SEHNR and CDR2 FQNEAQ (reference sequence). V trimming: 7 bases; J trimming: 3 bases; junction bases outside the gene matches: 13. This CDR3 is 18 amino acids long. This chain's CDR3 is CASTASSLAGGVKNIQYF. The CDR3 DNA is TGTGCCAGCACCGCCTCCTCACTAGCGGGAGGCGTCAAAAACATTCAGTACTTC. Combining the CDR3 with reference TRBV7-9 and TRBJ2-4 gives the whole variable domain DTGVSQNPRHKITKRGQNVTFRCDPISEHNRLYWYRQTLGQGPEFLTYFQNEAQLEKSRLLSDRFSAERPKGSFSTLEIQRTEQGDSAMYLCASTASSLAGGVKNIQYFGAGTRLSVL.

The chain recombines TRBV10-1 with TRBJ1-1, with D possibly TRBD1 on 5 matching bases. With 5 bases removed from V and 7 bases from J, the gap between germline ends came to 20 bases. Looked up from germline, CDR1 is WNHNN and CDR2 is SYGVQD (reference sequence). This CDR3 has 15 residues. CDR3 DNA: TGCGCCAGCAGTAAACAGGATCTTAGGGGCGGTGAAGCTTTCTTT. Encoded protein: CASSKQDLRGGEAFF.

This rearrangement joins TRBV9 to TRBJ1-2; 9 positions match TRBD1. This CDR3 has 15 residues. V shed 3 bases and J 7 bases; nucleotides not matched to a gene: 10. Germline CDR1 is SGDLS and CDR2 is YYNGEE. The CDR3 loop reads CASSGTGGLTIGYTF. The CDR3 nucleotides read TGTGCCAGCAGCGGAACAGGGGGCTTGACGATTGGCTACACCTTC.